The T cell receptor (beta chain) under discussion was sequenced for a study of blood T cell repertoires in COVID-19. Study as a whole: Sites across the United States, Italy and Spain contributed samples from acute and convalescent COVID-19. From T cells, B-cell-depleted T cells, or PBMCs came the material, which was cDNA or gDNA.

Patients in Seattle were enrolled during active infection, then followed longitudinally. Authors' data handling: Reference gene primer amplification yielded estimated nucleated cell counts. Assay used: immunoSEQ multiplex PCR; TCRdb lists only in-frame clones, some missing. That table supplies the V and J calls and clone size; D and trimming were determined from the DNA. There are nearly 110,000 clones in the sample; approximately 80% occur only once, and 6% to 6.5% lies in the top ten. This TCR came from a man aged 80 or over with COVID-19, enrolled during active disease. Sequencing was carried out using peripheral blood.

The CDR3 sequence is CSASPGGRYEKLFF. Written as DNA, the CDR3 is TGCAGTGCTAGTCCAGGGGGCAGGTATGAAAAACTGTTTTTT. The chain carries TRBV20-1 and TRBJ1-4; 8 nucleotides agree with TRBD1. With 3 bases clipped from V and 6 bases from J, the junction kept 6 bases outside the gene matches. CDR1 is DFQATT and CDR2 is SNEGSKA in the germline V gene (reference sequence). This CDR3 comprises 14 residues.